The 10 T cell receptor beta chains below all came from one sample that was sequenced in a study of naive and memory T cell subsets. The beta constant-region primer was an equimolar mix of two oligonucleotides covering TRBC1 and TRBC2. MiXCR, applied by TCRdb to the UMI-ligation and nested PCR reads, yields one record per CDR3 protein. The top ten clones hold roughly 0.13% of a sample with about 150,000 distinct CDR3 sequences, 17% of them seen once. The sequencing input was naive CD4+ T cells from blood. The receptors originated from a human donor in good health.

As regards this clonotype: One junction end does not reproduce the germline sequence, and a read error may be involved. This chain uses TRBV7-8 with TRBJ2-5; 12 nucleotides align to TRBD1. Germline lookup yields CDR1 SGHVS and CDR2 FQNEAQ. The CDR3 is made up of 16 amino acids. The CDR3 protein is CVSSLVGTGGRRTQYF. The CDR3 DNA reads TGTGTCAGCAGCTTAGTAGGGACAGGGGGCCGCAGGACCCAGTACTTC.

J is TRBJ1-3 and V is TRBV9; D gene unclear. Germline lookup yields CDR1 SGDLS and CDR2 YYNGEE. The CDR3 contains 13 residues. V lost 3 bases and J lost 2, with 6 bases in between. CDR3 bases: TGTGCCAGCAGCGCAGGACCTGGAAACACCATATATTTT. Amino acid sequence: CASSAGPGNTIYF.

This clonotype was found a few times. The J gene is TRBJ2-1, the V gene TRBV5-6, with 11 bases matching TRBD2. V lost 4 bases, J lost 7 bases, and 10 bases stayed unmatched. Germline CDR1 is SGHDT and CDR2 is YYEEEE. This CDR3 region has 16 residues. The CDR3 region is CASSEPGTSGPNEQFF. The DNA for the CDR3 is TGTGCCAGCAGCGAGCCCGGGACTAGCGGCCCAAATGAGCAGTTCTTC.

This clonotype was observed a few times. The rearrangement joins TRBV14 to TRBJ2-2; no definite D call. The CDR3 is 13 residues long. The V end was cut by 1 base, the J end by 9 bases, with 9 bases between. Germline CDR1 and CDR2: SGHDN and FVKESK. As DNA, the CDR3 is TGTGCCAGCAGCCAAGTTCCCGACCGGGAGCTGTTTTTT. It encodes CASSQVPDRELFF.

The rearrangement links TRBV12-3 or TRBV12-4 to TRBJ1-1, with D possibly being TRBD1 (6 bases). Trimming took 7 bases from V and 9 from J, leaving 21 bases between them. This CDR3 contains 14 residues. In nucleotides, the CDR3 is TGTGCCAGCACGACCCCAGAAGACAGGCGGCAAGCTTTCTTT. This sequence encodes CASTTPEDRRQAFF.

This clonotype turned up a few times. In nucleotides, the CDR3 is TGTGCCAGCAGCCGACAGGGAATACTCCCCAGCTCTGGGGCCAACGTCCTGACTTTC. Protein sequence: CASSRQGILPSSGANVLTF. V gene TRBV7-9 combines with J gene TRBJ2-6; 7 bases are a match to TRBD1. The CDR3 runs to 19 residues. Germline CDR1 is SEHNR and CDR2 is FQNEAQ (reference sequence). With 5 bases clipped from V and 0 bases from J, the junction kept 13 bases outside the gene matches.

The sample holds a few counts of this clonotype. This chain joins TRBV20-1 and TRBJ2-7; 7 bases align to TRBD2. The V and J ends lost 1 base and 0 bases, in that order; junction bases with no gene match: 12. The germline CDR1 and CDR2 sequences are DFQATT and SNEGSKA (reference sequence). The CDR3 extends over 17 amino acids. CDR3 nucleotides: TGCAGTGCTAGAGCTACTCGTAGCGGGTTGCTCTCCTACGAGCAGTACTTC. Translated, it gives CSARATRSGLLSYEQYF.

This clonotype came up a few times. V gene TRBV27 combines with J gene TRBJ1-1; a weak D match, TRBD1 (6 bases). The length of the CDR3 is 14 residues. The V gene lost 5 bases and the J gene lost 1 base, with 11 bases spanning the gap. Germline V gene lookup returns CDR1 MNHEY and CDR2 SMNVEV (reference sequence). The CDR3: CASSTDRQNTEAFF. CDR3 DNA: TGTGCCAGCAGTACGGACAGACAGAACACTGAAGCTTTCTTT.

This clonotype was recorded a few times. The chain uses TRBV20-1 and TRBJ2-3; 12 bases fit TRBD2. Germline CDR1 and CDR2: DFQATT and SNEGSKA (reference sequence). The V gene end was trimmed by 1 base and the J gene end by 1 base; junction bases not matched to a gene: 0. This CDR3 has 15 amino acids. Written as DNA, the CDR3 is TGCAGTGCTAGAGGACTAGCGGGGGGCACAGATACGCAGTATTTT. This translates into CSARGLAGGTDTQYF.

The gene calls are TRBV20-1 and TRBJ2-7; the match to TRBD2 covers 10 bases. The trim removed 0 bases at V and 2 bases at J, leaving 4 bases unmatched. This CDR3 is 15 amino acids long. From germline, CDR1 is DFQATT and CDR2 SNEGSKA (reference sequence). The CDR3 nucleotides read TGCAGTGCTAGAGATCGACTAGCGGGCACCTACGAGCAGTACTTC. Protein product: CSARDRLAGTYEQYF.